The 24 T cell receptor beta chains listed next were all sequenced from one sample in a study of T cells in Graves' hyperthyroidism and ophthalmopathy. RNA transcripts served as the template for amplifying TCR beta CDR3 regions. Using the HTBI primer set, a first-round RT-PCR was run on the TCR CDR3. One entry per CDR3 protein results from TCRdb running MiXCR on the multiplex PCR reads. Among around 600,000 distinct CDR3 sequences, approximately 15% were seen once, and the ten largest hold about 6.6%. Sequenced material: blood. These receptors were collected from a woman between 18 and 29 years old with Graves' ophthalmopathy.

V gene TRBV6-4 combines with J gene TRBJ2-7; TRBD2 matches at 12 bases. CDR3 length: 18 residues. Germline values: CDR1 MRHNA, CDR2 SNTAGT. V shed 2 bases, J shed 2 bases, and the junction held 10 bases outside the gene matches. CDR3 coding DNA: TGTGCCAGCAGTGACGGTGGACTAGCGGGAAAAGGTGCCTACGAGCAGTACTTC. Its protein is CASSDGGLAGKGAYEQYF.

This clonotype was counted ten times or more. This rearrangement joins TRBV20-1 to TRBJ2-5; tentatively, D is TRBD1 (5 bases). Germline loops: CDR1 DFQATT, CDR2 SNEGSKA (reference sequence). This CDR3 is 14 amino acids long. With 1 base removed from V and 1 base from J, the gap between germline ends came to 10 bases. The CDR3 DNA sequence: TGCAGTGCTAGAGTCCAGGGTCTCCAAGAGACCCAGTACTTC. Translation: CSARVQGLQETQYF.

This clonotype was recorded at least ten times. CDR3: CASSLFFDNEQFF. In DNA form, the CDR3 reads TGTGCCAGCAGCTTATTCTTTGACAATGAGCAGTTCTTC. V usage is TRBV7-2 and J usage is TRBJ2-1, with D unclear. Germline-derived CDR1 and CDR2 are SGHTA and FQGNSA. V gave up 2 bases and J gave up 5 bases, with 7 bases separating them. The CDR3 has 13 residues.

This clonotype was detected many times. This chain uses TRBV27 with TRBJ2-1; 9 bases agree with TRBD2. The germline V gene has CDR1 MNHEY and CDR2 SMNVEV (reference sequence). This CDR3 region has 16 residues. Trimming at V came to 5 bases and at J to 6 bases, leaving 11 bases not matched to a gene. CDR3 sequence (DNA): TGTGCCAGCAGTGTAACCGGGACTAGCAGATCCAATGAGCAGTTCTTC. Translated, it gives CASSVTGTSRSNEQFF.

The genes are TRBV4-1 and TRBJ2-1; D gene ambiguous. The ends were cut back, 0 bases at V and 8 bases at J, with 14 bases in the middle. The CDR3 totals 15 residues. CDR1 is MGHRA and CDR2 is YSYEKL in the germline V gene. DNA for the CDR3: TGCGCCAGCAGCCAAGATCTGTCTAGACGTTATGAGCAGTTCTTC. It is translated as CASSQDLSRRYEQFF.

This clonotype appeared many times. The V and J genes are TRBV7-2 and TRBJ2-3; unclear D gene. Germline-derived CDR1 and CDR2 are SGHTA and FQGNSA. The ends were cut back, 5 bases at V and 3 bases at J, with 18 bases in the middle. The CDR3 loop spans 16 amino acids. CDR3 nucleotide sequence: TGTGCCAGCAGCAGCTTAAGCCCTGGGGATACAGATACGCAGTATTTT. The encoded protein is CASSSLSPGDTDTQYF.

This clonotype was counted ten times or more. The J gene is TRBJ2-1, the V gene TRBV28; maybe TRBD1 (7 bases). Trimming took 3 bases from V and 4 from J, leaving 28 bases between them. Germline V gives CDR1 MDHEN, CDR2 SYDVKM. This CDR3 is built from 20 residues. CDR3 residues: CASSLPDRPRVASAYNEQFF. CDR3 bases: TGTGCCAGCAGTTTGCCGGACAGGCCCCGTGTGGCTAGCGCTTACAATGAGCAGTTCTTC.

This clonotype was observed at least ten times. CDR3 sequence (DNA): TGTGCCAGCAGCTTAACCAGGGGGGATTCACCCCTCCACTTT. It encodes CASSLTRGDSPLHF. V usage is TRBV11-2 and J usage is TRBJ1-6; 7 positions match TRBD1. The CDR3 is 14 amino acids. CDR1 SGHAT and CDR2 FQNNGV come from the germline V gene. V was clipped by 2 bases and J by 8 bases; unmatched bases: 3.

The chain is built from TRBV29-1 and TRBJ1-1; D gene unclear. Looked up from germline, CDR1 is SQVTM and CDR2 is ANQGSEA. The CDR3 loop spans 11 amino acids. CDR3 sequence (DNA): TGCAGTTCTACAGAGAACACTGAAGCTTTCTTT. It codes for CSSTENTEAFF.

This clonotype was counted at least ten times. V gene TRBV19 combines with J gene TRBJ1-2; a weak D match, TRBD1 (5 bases). This CDR3 contains 13 residues. The V and J ends lost 9 bases and 0 bases respectively, with 11 bases between them. In germline, CDR1 is LNHDA, CDR2 SQIVND (reference sequence). The CDR3 loop is CASARDANYGYTF. DNA for the CDR3: TGTGCCAGCGCCCGGGACGCTAACTATGGCTACACCTTC.

This clonotype was picked up a small number of times. The CDR3 spells CASGPNNSPLHF. The CDR3 nucleotides read TGTGCTAGTGGCCCTAATAATTCACCCCTCCACTTT. V gene TRBV12-5 combines with J gene TRBJ1-6; D gene uncertain. Trimming removed 6 bases at V and 5 bases at J, with 5 bases between. Germline CDR1 LGHNT, CDR2 FRNRAP. The CDR3 length is 12 residues.

This clonotype was detected many times. The chain employs TRBV7-3 and TRBJ2-3; 15 nucleotides agree with TRBD2. The CDR3 totals 17 residues. V shed 3 bases and J 4 bases; nucleotides not matched to a gene: 5. Germline-derived CDR1 and CDR2 are SGHTA and FQGTGA. Here the CDR3 reads CASSFGLAGGPSDTQYF. CDR3 coding DNA: TGTGCCAGCAGCTTCGGACTAGCGGGAGGGCCCTCAGATACGCAGTATTTT. The full variable domain, completed using reference TRBV7-3 and TRBJ2-3, is GAGVSQTPSNKVTEKGKYVELRCDPISGHTALYWYRQSLGQGPEFLIYFQGTGAADDSGLPNDRFFAVRPEGSVSTLKIQRTERGDSAVYLCASSFGLAGGPSDTQYFGPGTRLTVL.

Regarding this clonotype: A much bigger clone sits one base away, suggesting this may be a read error. The chain links TRBV7-3 to TRBJ1-1; D possibly corresponds to TRBD1 (5 bases). Trimming shortened V by 3 bases and J by 3 bases, and 14 bases separated the two germline ends. In germline, CDR1 is SGHTA, CDR2 FQGTGA. This CDR3 spans 15 amino acids. The CDR3 spells CASSLAATGYTEAFF. As DNA, the CDR3 is TGTGCCAGCAGCTTGGCGGCAACAGGATACACTGAAGCTTTCTTT. The complete variable domain, with remaining parts taken from reference TRBV7-3 and TRBJ1-1, reads GAGVSQTPSNKVTEKGKYVELRCDPISGHTALYWYRQSLGQGPEFLIYFQGTGAADDSGLPNDRFFAVRPEGSVSTLKIQRTERGDSAVYLCASSLAATGYTEAFFGQGTRLTVV.

This clonotype was observed many times. V gene TRBV12-3 or TRBV12-4 combines with J gene TRBJ2-7; 8 bases align to TRBD2. This CDR3 comprises 16 residues. After removal of 3 bases from V and 5 bases from J, the junction contained 12 bases not matched to a gene. Written as DNA, the CDR3 is TGTGCCAGCAGTTTGGGAGTGAGCGGGAGTGTTCACGAGCAGTACTTC. This sequence encodes CASSLGVSGSVHEQYF.

The chain uses TRBV15 and TRBJ2-7, with a weak D call TRBD2 (6 bases). Trimming took 6 bases from V and 6 from J, leaving 9 bases between them. Germline V CDR1 and CDR2: LNHNV, YYDKDF (reference sequence). The CDR3 extends over 11 amino acids. CDR3 amino acids: CATREGAEQYF. The CDR3 nucleotides read TGTGCCACCAGGGAGGGAGCCGAGCAGTACTTC.

This clonotype has a count of ten or more. This sequence joins TRBV7-9 and TRBJ1-1; possibly TRBD1 for D (5 bases). There are 15 residues in the CDR3. The germline V gene encodes CDR1 SEHNR and CDR2 FQNEAQ (reference sequence). Trimming took off 1 base at V and 11 bases at J, with 20 bases between the two ends. CDR3 region: CASSLGSAGPSTAFF. CDR3 DNA: TGTGCCAGCAGCTTAGGGTCAGCAGGGCCCTCGACGGCTTTCTTT.

This clonotype was seen ten or more times. The genes are TRBV28 and TRBJ2-1, with TRBD2 matching 8 bases. Germline V lookup: CDR1 MDHEN, CDR2 SYDVKM. CDR3 length equals 12 residues. V dropped 11 bases and J dropped 9; count of bases not matched to a gene: 9. Written as DNA, the CDR3 is TGTGCCTCCGGGGGGGTCCTCAGTGAGCAGTTCTTC. Translation: CASGGVLSEQFF.

There are many counts of this clonotype. The rearrangement uses TRBV7-3 and TRBJ2-6; 10 bases line up with TRBD1. V gave up 6 bases and J gave up 0 bases; unmatched junction bases: 14. The CDR3 contains 20 residues. Germline-derived CDR1 and CDR2 are SGHTA and FQGTGA. CDR3 loop: CASSLGWDRGAFSGANVLTF. The CDR3 DNA reads as TGTGCCAGCAGTCTCGGTTGGGACAGGGGAGCTTTCTCTGGGGCCAACGTCCTGACTTTC.

This clonotype was detected many times. J is TRBJ2-3 and V is TRBV7-2, with a possible D match to TRBD2 (7 bases). The CDR3 contains 16 residues. Per germline, CDR1 SGHTA and CDR2 FQGNSA. Trimming left V 2 bases short and J 3 bases short, with 15 bases between. The CDR3 sequence is CASSLRGGTITDTQYF. The CDR3 DNA sequence: TGTGCCAGCAGCTTAAGAGGGGGGACTATAACAGATACGCAGTATTTT.

DNA for the CDR3: TGCAGTGCTAGAGCCGTAACAGGGGGCACTGAAGCTTTCTTT. Protein product: CSARAVTGGTEAFF. The rearrangement links TRBV20-1 to TRBJ1-1; 8 bases are a match to TRBD1. With V trimmed by 1 base and J by 4 bases, 5 bases remained unmatched. From germline, CDR1 is DFQATT and CDR2 SNEGSKA (reference sequence). This CDR3 spans 14 amino acids.

The chain links TRBV7-2 to TRBJ2-7; 13 bases match TRBD2. Trimming removed 7 bases from V and 7 bases from J; junction bases left unmatched: 10. This CDR3 spans 15 amino acids. Per germline, CDR1 SGHTA and CDR2 FQGNSA. This chain's CDR3 is CASTPRKLAGGEQYF. The CDR3, as DNA: TGTGCCAGCACCCCGAGAAAACTAGCGGGAGGGGAGCAGTACTTC. Drawing the rest from reference TRBV7-2 and TRBJ2-7, the complete variable domain is GAGVSQSPSNKVTEKGKDVELRCDPISGHTALYWYRQSLGQGLEFLIYFQGNSAPDKSGLPSDRFSAERTGGSVSTLTIQRTQQEDSAVYLCASTPRKLAGGEQYFGPGTRLTVT.

This clonotype came up many times. The V gene is TRBV11-1, the J gene TRBJ2-7, with a weak D call TRBD1 (5 bases). Trimming shortened V by 7 bases and J by 3 bases, and 19 bases separated the two germline ends. CDR1 is SGHAT, CDR2 FQDESV, per germline (reference sequence). CDR3 size: 15 residues. CDR3 region: CASKPQTASGYEQYF. As DNA, the CDR3 is TGTGCCAGCAAGCCCCAGACAGCCTCCGGCTACGAGCAGTACTTC.

At least ten counts were recorded for this clonotype. The chain joins TRBV9 to TRBJ2-7, with D unresolved. CDR1 SGDLS and CDR2 YYNGEE come from the germline V gene. The CDR3 runs to 15 residues. V lost 3 bases and J 3 bases, leaving 16 bases between the germline ends. Here the CDR3 DNA reads TGTGCCAGCAGCGCCGACCCTACCAGCGTCTACGAGCAGTACTTC. It specifies CASSADPTSVYEQYF.

This chain connects TRBV7-2 to TRBJ2-7, with a weak D call TRBD1 (7 bases). Trimming removed 4 bases at V and 5 bases at J, with 15 bases between. From germline, CDR1 is SGHTA and CDR2 FQGNSA. The CDR3 covers 14 residues. The CDR3 spells CASSSAGGFNEQYF. For the CDR3, the DNA is TGTGCCAGCAGCTCTGCAGGGGGGTTCAACGAGCAGTACTTC. Full variable domain (remainder filled in from reference TRBV7-2 and TRBJ2-7): GAGVSQSPSNKVTEKGKDVELRCDPISGHTALYWYRQSLGQGLEFLIYFQGNSAPDKSGLPSDRFSAERTGGSVSTLTIQRTQQEDSAVYLCASSSAGGFNEQYFGPGTRLTVT.